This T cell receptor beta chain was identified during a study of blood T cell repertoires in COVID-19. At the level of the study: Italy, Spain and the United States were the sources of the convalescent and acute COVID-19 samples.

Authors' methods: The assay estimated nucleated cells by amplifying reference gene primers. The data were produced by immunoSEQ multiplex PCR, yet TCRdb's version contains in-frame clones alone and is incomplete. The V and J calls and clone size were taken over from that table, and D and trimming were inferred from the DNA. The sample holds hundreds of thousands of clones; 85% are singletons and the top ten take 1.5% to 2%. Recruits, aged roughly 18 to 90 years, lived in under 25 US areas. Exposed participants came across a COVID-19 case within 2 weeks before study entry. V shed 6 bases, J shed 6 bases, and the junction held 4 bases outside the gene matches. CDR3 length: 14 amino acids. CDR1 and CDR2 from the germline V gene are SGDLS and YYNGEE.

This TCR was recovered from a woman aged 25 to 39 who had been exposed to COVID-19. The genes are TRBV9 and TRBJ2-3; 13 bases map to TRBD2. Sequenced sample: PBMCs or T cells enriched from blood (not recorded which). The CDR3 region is CASTTSGRSDTQYF. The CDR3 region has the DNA TGTGCCAGCACGACTAGCGGGAGGTCGGATACGCAGTATTTT.